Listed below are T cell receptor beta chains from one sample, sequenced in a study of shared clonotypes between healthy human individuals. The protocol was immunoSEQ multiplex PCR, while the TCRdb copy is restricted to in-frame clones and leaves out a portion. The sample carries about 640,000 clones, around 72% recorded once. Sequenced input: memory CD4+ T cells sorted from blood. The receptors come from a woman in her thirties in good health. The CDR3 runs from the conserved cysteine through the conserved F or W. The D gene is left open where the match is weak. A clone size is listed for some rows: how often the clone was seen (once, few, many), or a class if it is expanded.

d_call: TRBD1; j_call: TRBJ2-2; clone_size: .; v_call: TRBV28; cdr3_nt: TGTGCCAGCGCCCGACAGGGTCTGAACACCGGGGAGCTGTTTTTT; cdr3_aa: CASARQGLNTGELFF
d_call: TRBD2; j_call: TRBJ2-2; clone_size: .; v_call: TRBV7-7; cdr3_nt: TGTGCCAGCAGCCGCAGCGGGAGCGTGGCCGGGGAGCTGTTTTTT; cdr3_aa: CASSRSGSVAGELFF
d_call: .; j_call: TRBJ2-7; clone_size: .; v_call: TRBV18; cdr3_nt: TGTGCCAGCTCAACACCTCCCAACGAGCAGTACTTC; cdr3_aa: CASSTPPNEQYF
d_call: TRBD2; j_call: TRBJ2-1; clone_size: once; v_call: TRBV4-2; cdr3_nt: TGTGCCAGCAGCGGCCGACTAGCGGGACACTACAATGAGCAGTTCTTC; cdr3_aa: CASSGRLAGHYNEQFF
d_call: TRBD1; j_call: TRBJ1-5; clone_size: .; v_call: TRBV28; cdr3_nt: TGTGCCAGCAGAGCTGACAGGGGGCTTAGTCAGCCCCAGCATTTT; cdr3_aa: CASRADRGLSQPQHF
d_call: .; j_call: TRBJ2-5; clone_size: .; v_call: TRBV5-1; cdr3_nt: TGCGCCAGCAGCTTGGCCCAGGGCCCCTCCCAAGAGACCCAGTACTTC; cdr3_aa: CASSLAQGPSQETQYF
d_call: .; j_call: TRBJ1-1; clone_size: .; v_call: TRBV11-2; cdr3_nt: TGTGCCAGCAGGCACACGTCTAGTTGGGCTTTCTTT; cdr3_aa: CASRHTSSWAFF
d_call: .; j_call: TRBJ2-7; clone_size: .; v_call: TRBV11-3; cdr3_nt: TGTGCCAGCAGCTTAGGGCACAGCGCCTACGAGCAGTACTTC; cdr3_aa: CASSLGHSAYEQYF
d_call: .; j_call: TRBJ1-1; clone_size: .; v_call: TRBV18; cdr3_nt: TGTGCCAGCTCACTAGACAGAAAGACTGAAGCTTTCTTT; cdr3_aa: CASSLDRKTEAFF
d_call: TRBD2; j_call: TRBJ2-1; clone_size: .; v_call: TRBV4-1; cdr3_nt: TGCGCCAGCAGCCAAATGACTAGCGGAATTAATGAGCAGTTCTTC; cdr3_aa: CASSQMTSGINEQFF
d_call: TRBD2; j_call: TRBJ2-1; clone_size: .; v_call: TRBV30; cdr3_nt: TGTGCCTGGAGGGAAGGGGGACTAGCTGGGAATGAGCAGTTCTTC; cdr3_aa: CAWREGGLAGNEQFF
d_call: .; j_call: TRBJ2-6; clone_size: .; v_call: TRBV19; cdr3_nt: TGTGCCAGTAGCCAGCAGCGGGCTGGGGCCAACGTCCTGACTTTC; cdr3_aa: CASSQQRAGANVLTF
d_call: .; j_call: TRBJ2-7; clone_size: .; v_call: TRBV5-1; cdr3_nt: TGCGCCAGCAGCTTGGGTATAGACTTCTACGAGCAGTACTTC; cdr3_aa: CASSLGIDFYEQYF
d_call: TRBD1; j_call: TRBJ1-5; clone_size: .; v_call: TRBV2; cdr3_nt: TGTGCCAGCATGGGCAGGGACAGGGAAGATAATCAGCCCCAGCATTTT; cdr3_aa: CASMGRDREDNQPQHF
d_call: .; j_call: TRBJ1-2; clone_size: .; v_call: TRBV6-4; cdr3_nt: TGTGCCAGCAGTGACGGGGGTGGCTATGGCTACACCTTC; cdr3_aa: CASSDGGGYGYTF
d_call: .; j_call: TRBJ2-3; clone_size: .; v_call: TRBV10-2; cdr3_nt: TGCACGGCCGCTGAGGACGACACAGATACGCAGTATTTT; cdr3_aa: CTAAEDDTDTQYF
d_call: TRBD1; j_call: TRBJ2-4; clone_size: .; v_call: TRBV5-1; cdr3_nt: TGCGCCAGCAGTTCGGGACAGGGGGGAAACATTCAGTACTTC; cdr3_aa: CASSSGQGGNIQYF
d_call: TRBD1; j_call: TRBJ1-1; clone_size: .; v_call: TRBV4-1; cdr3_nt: TGCGCCAGCAGCAAAAAACAGGGGTTCACTGAAGCTTTCTTT; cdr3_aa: CASSKKQGFTEAFF
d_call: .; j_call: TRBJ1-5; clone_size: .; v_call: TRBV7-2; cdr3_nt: TGTGCCAGCAGCTTACGAGGGGATCAGCCCCAGCATTTT; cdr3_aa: CASSLRGDQPQHF
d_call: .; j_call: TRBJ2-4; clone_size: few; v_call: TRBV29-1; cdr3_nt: TGCAGCGTGGCCGTGGCAGGACGGAGAAACATTCAGTACTTC; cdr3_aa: CSVAVAGRRNIQYF
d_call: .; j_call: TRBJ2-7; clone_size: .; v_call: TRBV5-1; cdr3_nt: TGCGCCAGCAGCTTGGCCTGGGCGAGGGACGAGCAGTACTTC; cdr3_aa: CASSLAWARDEQYF
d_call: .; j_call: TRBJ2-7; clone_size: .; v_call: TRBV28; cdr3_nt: TGTGCCAGCAGTTTTACCGGGAGCCGCTACGAGCAGTACTTC; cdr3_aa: CASSFTGSRYEQYF
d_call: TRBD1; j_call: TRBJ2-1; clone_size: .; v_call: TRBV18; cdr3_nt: TGTGCCAGCTCCTCAGGGACAGGGAATGAGCAGTTCTTC; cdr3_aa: CASSSGTGNEQFF
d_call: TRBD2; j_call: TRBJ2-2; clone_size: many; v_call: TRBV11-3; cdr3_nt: TGTGCCAGCAGCTTATCGGGAGGGGACACCGGGGAGCTGTTTTTT; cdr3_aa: CASSLSGGDTGELFF
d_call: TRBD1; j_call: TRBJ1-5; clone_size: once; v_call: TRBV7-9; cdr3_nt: TGTGCCAGCAGCTTAGACAGGGGGCCAAGGCAGCCCCAGCATTTT; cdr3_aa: CASSLDRGPRQPQHF
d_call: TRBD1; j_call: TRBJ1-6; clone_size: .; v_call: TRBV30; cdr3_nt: TGTGCCTGGACTCGCCCCTGGGACAGGCGCAATTCACCCCTCCACTTT; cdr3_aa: CAWTRPWDRRNSPLHF
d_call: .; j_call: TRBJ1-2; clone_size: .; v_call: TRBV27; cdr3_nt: TGTGCCAGCAGTTACTCGGAGAACTATGGCTACACCTTC; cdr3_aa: CASSYSENYGYTF
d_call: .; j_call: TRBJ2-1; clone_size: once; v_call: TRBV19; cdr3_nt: TGTGCCAGTAGTTTACTCGCGTCCCCCTACAATGAGCAGTTCTTC; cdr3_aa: CASSLLASPYNEQFF
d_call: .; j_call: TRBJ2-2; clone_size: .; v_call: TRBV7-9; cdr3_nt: TGTGCCAGCAGCTTAGACGGGAGCGGCGGGGAGCTGTTTTTT; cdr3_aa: CASSLDGSGGELFF